The 7 T cell receptor beta chains in this list originate from one sample, sequenced in a study of control samples from healthy donors and cancer patients. Repertoires were generated with immunoSEQ multiplex PCR, while TCRdb's copy carries only in-frame clones and drops some. The sample yields 95,000 to 150,000 clones, roughly 86% seen once. Material: blood. These receptors were obtained from a man aged 60 to 75 in good health.

The rearrangement joins TRBV2 to TRBJ1-2; TRBD1 agrees at 12 bases. The CDR3 consists of 13 residues. J was trimmed by 7 bases and V by 6 bases; bases with no gene match: 3. The germline gives CDR1 SNHLY, CDR2 FYNNEI. The CDR3 DNA reads TGTGCCAGCAGAGGGGACAGGGGGCCTGGCTACACCTTC. It specifies CASRGDRGPGYTF.

The chain is built from TRBV5-1 and TRBJ1-2, with D possibly TRBD1 on 6 matching bases. The CDR3 extends over 14 amino acids. Germline CDR1 SGHRS, CDR2 YFSETQ. V was shortened by 3 bases and J by 3 bases, with 12 bases between the two germline ends. CDR3 nucleotide sequence: TGCGCCAGCAGCTGGGGTGAGGGGGACTATGGCTACACCTTC. Protein: CASSWGEGDYGYTF.

The V and J genes are TRBV24-1 and TRBJ1-4; a possible D gene is TRBD1 (5 bases). From germline, CDR1 is KGHDR and CDR2 SFDVKD. Trimming stripped 4 bases from V and 8 bases from J, with 16 bases between. This CDR3 region has 15 residues. The CDR3 spells CATSDGGTAWEKLFF. The CDR3 DNA reads TGTGCCACCAGTGACGGGGGGACGGCCTGGGAAAAACTGTTTTTT.

This rearrangement joins TRBV28 to TRBJ2-5; TRBD1 or TRBD2 may be the D gene (5 bases each). V lost 3 bases and J lost 3, with 11 bases in between. The CDR3 totals 14 residues. From germline, CDR1 is MDHEN and CDR2 SYDVKM. The CDR3 is CASSFSGGKETQYF. In DNA form, the CDR3 reads TGTGCCAGCAGTTTCTCTGGGGGAAAAGAGACCCAGTACTTC.

The J gene is TRBJ1-1, the V gene TRBV18; 7 bases agree with TRBD1. Germline loops: CDR1 KGHSH, CDR2 LQKENI. The CDR3 loop spans 15 amino acids. J gave up 1 base and V 3 bases, and 5 bases lay outside the gene matches. CDR3 nucleotide sequence: TGTGCCAGCTCACCGTTTCAGGGGGGGAACACTGAAGCTTTCTTT. Encoded protein: CASSPFQGGNTEAFF.

This clone was detected once. The J gene is TRBJ1-5, the V gene TRBV18, with 9 bases aligning to TRBD1. The CDR3 spans 15 residues. The V segment lost 2 bases and the J segment 6 bases; nucleotides outside the gene matches: 5. From germline, CDR1 is KGHSH and CDR2 LQKENI. The DNA of the CDR3 is TGTGCCAGCTCACCAAACGGACAGGGGATTCAGCCCCAGCATTTT. This gives the protein CASSPNGQGIQPQHF. Complete variable domain (other parts from reference TRBV18 and TRBJ1-5): NAGVMQNPRHLVRRRGQEARLRCSPMKGHSHVYWYRQLPEEGLKFMVYLQKENIIDESGMPKERFSAEFPKEGPSILRIQQVVRGDSAAYFCASSPNGQGIQPQHFGDGTRLSIL.

This chain uses TRBV5-1 with TRBJ1-1; unclear D gene. CDR1 is SGHRS and CDR2 is YFSETQ in the germline V gene. With 4 bases removed from V and 6 bases from J, the gap between germline ends came to 13 bases. CDR3 length: 13 residues. In DNA, the CDR3 is TGCGCCAGCAGCCTTCCGGAGACATCTGAAGCTTTCTTT. Translated, it gives CASSLPETSEAFF.